Sequencing of this T cell receptor (beta chain) was carried out in a study of shared clonotypes between healthy human individuals (dated by TCRdb to 2019 to 2021). Background on the whole study: A few men and a couple of women, aged 18 to 49 years, made up the cohort. Leukapheresis yielded between about 0.94 and 8.9 billion PBMCs per donor. To increase sequencing depth and limit assay-specific biases, different laboratories used diverse techniques to prepare libraries and sequence TCR repertoires. The study deeply sequenced blood TCR repertoires of several healthy adults to estimate repertoire size and the extent of clonotype sharing between individuals. General findings and caveats noted by the study authors: Sampling was restricted to blood, and TCR repertoires in tissues likely differ from the TCR repertoires found in blood. Pairwise subsampling indicated that sequencing depth was expected to affect the degree of clonotype sharing among donors. Because the study included only a small number of donors, the genetic and exposure-history diversity represented was limited.

The CDR3 holds 14 amino acids from the cysteine to the phenylalanine. The DNA shown is the 42-base CDR3, in frame from base 1. In the germline V gene (reference sequence), CDR1 corresponds to GTSNPN and CDR2 to SVGIG. V is reduced by 0 bases and J by 3 bases, leaving a spacing of 9 bases between them. TCR CDR3 regions were amplified from genomic DNA by multiplex PCR using the deep immunoSEQ assay. Extracted genomic DNA from each cell subset was spread evenly across all wells of several immunoSEQ 96-well plates, with each plate serving as a replicate. For unsorted PBMC, around 300 ng genomic DNA, equal to approximately 30,000 T cell genomes, was loaded into each replicate PCR. Ten immunoSEQ deep assay plates were used to sequence the unsorted PBMC genomic DNA. Purified libraries were measured with a Qubit 3.0 fluorometer, size-checked on a Bioanalyzer 2100, and measured again with the KAPA Library Quantification kit. A separate single-read 150-cycle Illumina NextSeq 550 flow cell was used to sequence each immunoSEQ 96-well plate. The original methods were these. The immunoSEQ output contained only junctional sequences without quality scores, so filtering could not match that applied to full-length reads. To assign V/J genes and CDR3, sequences were annotated using PyIR, a Python wrapper for IgBLAST v1.9, with IMGT germline references. Reads were filtered out if the reads had weak V/J assignments (E-value above 1e-6), no CDR3, stop codons, out-of-frame junctions, or ambiguous translated residues. A V3J clonotype was defined by an identical inferred V gene, J gene, and CDR3 amino acid sequence. Percentage overlap between repertoires was calculated by dividing the number of shared unique clonotypes by the size of the smaller repertoire. RTK rarefaction, the Chao1 estimator, and Recon v2.1 estimates of unobserved clonotypes were used to assess repertoire richness. This is the immuneACCESS table as TCRdb keeps it, with only in-frame sequences that have V and J called. A part of the clones is gone; compared with another copy, unresolved V genes explain less than half, and the rest is unexplained. V and J calls and clone size are as listed in that table; D and trimming were resolved from the DNA. A total of about half a million clones appear in this sample, approximately 80% of them only once. The leading ten clones occupy about 12% of the sample.

Healthy HIV-negative adults with no recently reported acute infections or vaccinations were included as donors. Only Caucasian adults living in Nashville, Tennessee, USA were represented among the donors. For unsorted samples, tens of millions of PBMCs were counted, and genomic DNA was extracted using the QIAamp DNA Blood Mini kit. Blood was collected by leukapheresis, and PBMCs were isolated by Ficoll-Histopaque density gradient centrifugation and then cryopreserved in liquid nitrogen vapor phase. In this sample, this clone turned up many times. Its antigen is still unknown. Base qualities are not recorded, but no much larger clone differs from it by a single base. Distinct nucleotide sequences in the sample also encode this CDR3.

Sequencing used PBMCs. The receptor was isolated from a woman aged 40-49 years in good health. Some clones in this sample may be carry-over from other donors' samples. The receptor chain draws on TRBV30 and TRBJ1-5; the D gene identity is not certain. CDR3 reads: CAWSVREFNQPQHF. DNA sequence: TGTGCCTGGAGTGTGAGGGAGTTCAATCAGCCCCAGCATTTT.